Listed here are 4 T cell receptor beta chains from one sample, sequenced in a study of T cells in Graves' hyperthyroidism and ophthalmopathy. RNA transcripts yielded amplified TCR beta CDR3 regions. First-round RT-PCR with HTBI primers amplified the TCR CDR3 region. TCRdb reprocessed the multiplex PCR reads via MiXCR and lists one record per CDR3 protein. The sample records about 740,000 distinct CDR3 sequences, 14% being singletons. The sample comprised blood. These receptors were collected from a woman in her late teens or twenties with Graves' hyperthyroidism.

This clonotype was seen more than once but under ten times. The chain employs TRBV6-2 or TRBV6-3 and TRBJ2-2; no firm D call. The ends were cut back, 5 bases at V and 0 bases at J, with 10 bases in the middle. CDR1 MNHEY and CDR2 SVGEGT come from the germline V gene. There are 15 residues in the CDR3. The CDR3 here is CASSRRSTNTGELFF. As DNA, the CDR3 is TGTGCCAGCAGTCGACGGTCCACGAACACCGGGGAGCTGTTTTTT.

This clonotype was recorded many times. V gene TRBV2 combines with J gene TRBJ2-5; D is uncertain. This CDR3 comprises 12 residues. Per the germline V gene, CDR1 is SNHLY and CDR2 is FYNNEI. V lost 6 bases and J 0 bases, leaving 5 bases between the germline ends. The CDR3 loop reads CASRTDQETQYF. CDR3 DNA: TGTGCCAGCAGGACGGACCAAGAGACCCAGTACTTC.

This clonotype was seen many times. The genes are TRBV2 and TRBJ2-3; TRBD2 matches at 9 bases. Germline loops: CDR1 SNHLY, CDR2 FYNNEI. With 6 bases clipped from V and 2 bases from J, the junction kept 18 bases outside the gene matches. CDR3 length equals 19 residues. The CDR3 is CASRSRLAEEGPHTDTQYF. CDR3 DNA: TGTGCCAGCAGATCGAGACTAGCGGAGGAGGGCCCCCACACAGATACGCAGTATTTT.

This clonotype was observed a handful of times. This chain uses TRBV19 with TRBJ2-5; unclear D gene. Germline V gene data show CDR1 as LNHDA and CDR2 as SQIVND (reference sequence). The CDR3 sequence is 14 residues long. Trimming stripped 2 bases from V and 2 bases from J, with 9 bases between. CDR3 nucleotides: TGTGCCAGTAGTATAACTTTGCGTCAAGAGACCCAGTACTTC. Its protein product is CASSITLRQETQYF.